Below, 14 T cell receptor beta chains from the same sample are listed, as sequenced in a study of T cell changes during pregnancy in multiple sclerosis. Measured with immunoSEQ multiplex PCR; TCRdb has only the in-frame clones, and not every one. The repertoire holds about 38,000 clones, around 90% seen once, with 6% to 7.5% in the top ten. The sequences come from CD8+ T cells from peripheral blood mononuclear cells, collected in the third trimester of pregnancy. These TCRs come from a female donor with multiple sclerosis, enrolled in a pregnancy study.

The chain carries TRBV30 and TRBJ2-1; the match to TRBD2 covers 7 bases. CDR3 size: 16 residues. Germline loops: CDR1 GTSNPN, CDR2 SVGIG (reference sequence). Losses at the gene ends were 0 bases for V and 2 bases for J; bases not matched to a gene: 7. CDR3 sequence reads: CAWSVLRTRAYNEQFF. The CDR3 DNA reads TGTGCCTGGAGTGTACTCCGGACTAGAGCCTACAATGAGCAGTTCTTC. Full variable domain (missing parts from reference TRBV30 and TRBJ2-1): SQTIHQWPATLVQPVGSPLSLECTVEGTSNPNLYWYRQAAGRGLQLLFYSVGIGQISSEVPQNLSASRPQDRQFILSSKKLLLSDSGFYLCAWSVLRTRAYNEQFFGPGTRLTVL.

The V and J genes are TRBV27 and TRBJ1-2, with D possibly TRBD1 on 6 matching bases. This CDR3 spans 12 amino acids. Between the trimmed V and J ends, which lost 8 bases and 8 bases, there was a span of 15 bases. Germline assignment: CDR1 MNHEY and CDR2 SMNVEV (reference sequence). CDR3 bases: TGTGCCAGCGGGGGGGGCCCCAACGGCTACACCTTC. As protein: CASGGGPNGYTF.

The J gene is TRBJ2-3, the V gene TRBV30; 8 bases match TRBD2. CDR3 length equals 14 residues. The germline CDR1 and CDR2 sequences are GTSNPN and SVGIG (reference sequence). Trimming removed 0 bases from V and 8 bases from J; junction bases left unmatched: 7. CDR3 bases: TGTGCCTGGAGTGTTCGGGGGGGGCCTCGTACGCAGTATTTT. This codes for CAWSVRGGPRTQYF.

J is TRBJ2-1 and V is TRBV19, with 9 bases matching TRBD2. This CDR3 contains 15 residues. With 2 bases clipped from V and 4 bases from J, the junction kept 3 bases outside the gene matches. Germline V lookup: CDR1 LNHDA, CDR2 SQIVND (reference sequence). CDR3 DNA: TGTGCCAGTAGTATAAGCCTAGCGGGGTACAATGAGCAGTTCTTC. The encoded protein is CASSISLAGYNEQFF.

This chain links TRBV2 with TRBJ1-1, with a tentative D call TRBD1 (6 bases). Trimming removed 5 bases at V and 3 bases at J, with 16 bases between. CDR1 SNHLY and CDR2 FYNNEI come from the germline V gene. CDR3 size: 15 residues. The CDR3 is CASSLRTVEYTEAFF. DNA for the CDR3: TGTGCCAGCAGTCTAAGGACAGTTGAGTACACTGAAGCTTTCTTT. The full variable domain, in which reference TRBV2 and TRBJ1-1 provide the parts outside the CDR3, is EPEVTQTPSHQVTQMGQEVILRCVPISNHLYFYWYRQILGQKVEFLVSFYNNEISEKSEIFDDQFSVERPDGSNFTLKIRSTKLEDSAMYFCASSLRTVEYTEAFFGQGTRLTVV.

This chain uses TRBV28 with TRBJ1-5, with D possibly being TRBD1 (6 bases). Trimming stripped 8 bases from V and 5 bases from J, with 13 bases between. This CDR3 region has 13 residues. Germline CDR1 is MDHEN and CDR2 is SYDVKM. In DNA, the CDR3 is TGTGCCAGCCCCAGGGGATCCCATCAGCCCCAGCATTTT. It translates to CASPRGSHQPQHF.

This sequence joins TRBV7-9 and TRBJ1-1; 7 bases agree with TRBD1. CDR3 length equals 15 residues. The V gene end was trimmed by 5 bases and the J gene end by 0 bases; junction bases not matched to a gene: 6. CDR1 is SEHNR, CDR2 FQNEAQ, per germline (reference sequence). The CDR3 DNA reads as TGTGCCAGCAGCCAGTGGACAGGTATGAACACTGAAGCTTTCTTT. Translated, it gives CASSQWTGMNTEAFF. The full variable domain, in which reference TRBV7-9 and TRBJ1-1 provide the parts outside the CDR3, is DTGVSQNPRHKITKRGQNVTFRCDPISEHNRLYWYRQTLGQGPEFLTYFQNEAQLEKSRLLSDRFSAERPKGSFSTLEIQRTEQGDSAMYLCASSQWTGMNTEAFFGQGTRLTVV.

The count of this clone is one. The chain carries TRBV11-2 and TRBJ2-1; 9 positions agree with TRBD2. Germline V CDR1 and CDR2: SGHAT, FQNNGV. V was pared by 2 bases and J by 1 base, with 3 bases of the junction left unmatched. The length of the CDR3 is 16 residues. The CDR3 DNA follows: TGTGCCAGCAGCTTACGCGGGGGGGGATCCTACAATGAGCAGTTCTTC. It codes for CASSLRGGGSYNEQFF. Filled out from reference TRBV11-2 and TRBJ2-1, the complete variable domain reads EAGVAQSPRYKIIEKRQSVAFWCNPISGHATLYWYQQILGQGPKLLIQFQNNGVVDDSQLPKDRFSAERLKGVDSTLKIQPAKLEDSAVYLCASSLRGGGSYNEQFFGPGTRLTVL.

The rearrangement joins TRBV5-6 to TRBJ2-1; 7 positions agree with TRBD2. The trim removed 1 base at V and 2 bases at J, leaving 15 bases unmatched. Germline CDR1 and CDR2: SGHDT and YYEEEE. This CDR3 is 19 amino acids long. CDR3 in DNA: TGTGCCAGCAGCTTGAGCGGGGTTCTGGGTATGGGAGCCTACAATGAGCAGTTCTTC. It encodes CASSLSGVLGMGAYNEQFF.

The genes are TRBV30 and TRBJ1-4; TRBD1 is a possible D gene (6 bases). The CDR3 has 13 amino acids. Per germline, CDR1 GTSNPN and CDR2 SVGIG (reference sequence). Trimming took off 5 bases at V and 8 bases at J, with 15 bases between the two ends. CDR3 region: CAWSGPGTEKLFF. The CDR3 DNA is TGTGCCTGGTCAGGCCCAGGGACAGAAAAACTGTTTTTT.

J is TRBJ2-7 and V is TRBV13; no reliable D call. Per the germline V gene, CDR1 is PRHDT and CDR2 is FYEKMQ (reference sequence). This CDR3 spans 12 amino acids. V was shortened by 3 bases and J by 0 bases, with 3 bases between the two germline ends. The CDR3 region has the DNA TGTGCCAGCAGCTTGAGCTCCTACGAGCAGTACTTC. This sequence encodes CASSLSSYEQYF.

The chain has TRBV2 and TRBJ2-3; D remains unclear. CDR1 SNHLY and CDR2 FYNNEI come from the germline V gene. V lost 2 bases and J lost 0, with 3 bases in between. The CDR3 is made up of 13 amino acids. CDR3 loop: CASSELSTDTQYF. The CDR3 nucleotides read TGTGCCAGCAGTGAACTCAGCACAGATACGCAGTATTTT.

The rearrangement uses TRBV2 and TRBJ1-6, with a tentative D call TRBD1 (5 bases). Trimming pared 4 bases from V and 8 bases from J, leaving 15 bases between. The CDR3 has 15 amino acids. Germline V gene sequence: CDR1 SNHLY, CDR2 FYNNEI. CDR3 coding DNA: TGTGCCAGCAGTGGTCGGGGACTAAAGTATTCACCCCTCCACTTT. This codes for CASSGRGLKYSPLHF.

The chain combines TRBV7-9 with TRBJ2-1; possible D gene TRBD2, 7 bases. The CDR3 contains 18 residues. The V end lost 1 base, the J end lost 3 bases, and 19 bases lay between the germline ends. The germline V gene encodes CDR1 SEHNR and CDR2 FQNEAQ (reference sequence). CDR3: CASSLEAGGRIHYNEQFF. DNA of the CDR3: TGTGCCAGCAGCTTAGAGGCCGGGGGGCGCATACACTACAATGAGCAGTTCTTC.